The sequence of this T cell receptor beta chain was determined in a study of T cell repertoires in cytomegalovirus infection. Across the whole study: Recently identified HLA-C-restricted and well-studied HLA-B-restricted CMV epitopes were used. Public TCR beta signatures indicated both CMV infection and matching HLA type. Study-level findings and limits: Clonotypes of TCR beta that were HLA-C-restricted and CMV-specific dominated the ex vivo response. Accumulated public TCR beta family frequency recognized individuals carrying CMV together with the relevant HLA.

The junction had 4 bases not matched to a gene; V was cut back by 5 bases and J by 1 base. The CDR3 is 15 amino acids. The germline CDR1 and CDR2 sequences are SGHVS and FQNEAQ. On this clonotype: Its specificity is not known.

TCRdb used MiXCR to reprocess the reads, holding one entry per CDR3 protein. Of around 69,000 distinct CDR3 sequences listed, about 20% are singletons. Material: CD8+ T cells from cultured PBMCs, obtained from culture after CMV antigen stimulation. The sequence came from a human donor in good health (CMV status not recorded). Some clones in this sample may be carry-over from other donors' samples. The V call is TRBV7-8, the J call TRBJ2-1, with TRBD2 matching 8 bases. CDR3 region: CASSPGLGSYNEQFF. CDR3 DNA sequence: TGTGCCAGCAGCCCGGGACTAGGTTCCTACAATGAGCAGTTCTTC.